This T cell receptor (beta chain) stems from a study of blood T cell repertoires in COVID-19. Germline CDR1 reads MNHNY; CDR2 reads SVGAGI (reference sequence). The ends lost 6 bases at V and 8 bases at J; junction bases unmatched: 11. The CDR3 length is 14 residues. As handled by the study authors: Reference gene primer amplification gave estimated nucleated cell counts. Libraries were prepared by immunoSEQ multiplex PCR; TCRdb keeps only in-frame clonotypes and omits some of them. V, J and clone size were drawn from that table, and D and trimming were deduced from the DNA. The data show hundreds of thousands of clones, 85% to 90% seen once.

The clonotype originates from a middle-aged man who had been exposed to COVID-19. This chain joins TRBV6-6 and TRBJ1-2; the match to TRBD1 covers 8 bases. Sequenced: PBMCs or T cells enriched from blood (not recorded which). The CDR3 region is CASSPRQGQGGYTF. CDR3 nucleotide sequence: TGTGCCAGCAGCCCTAGACAGGGGCAAGGAGGCTACACCTTC.